The 9 T cell receptor beta chains below all came from one sample that was sequenced in a study of CD8 T cells in Susac syndrome. RNA in amounts of about 0.5 to 1 ug was reverse transcribed with random hexamers. MiXCR, applied by TCRdb to the immunoSEQ multiplex PCR reads, yields one record per CDR3 protein. Altogether some 100,000 distinct CDR3 sequences are present, around 93% being singletons, with the ten largest covering roughly 0.11%. Sequencing was carried out using CD8+ T cells from PBMCs. The receptors shown here come from a human donor in good health.

V is TRBV20-1 and J is TRBJ2-5; 12 bases match TRBD2. The CDR3 has 18 amino acids. Germline CDR1 DFQATT, CDR2 SNEGSKA (reference sequence). J was trimmed by 4 bases and V by 0 bases; bases with no gene match: 12. The CDR3, as DNA: TGCAGTGCTAGAGATCCTAGCGGGGGGGCCCAGGGGAGAGAGACCCAGTACTTC. It yields the protein CSARDPSGGAQGRETQYF.

The V gene is TRBV19, the J gene TRBJ2-7; tentative D call: TRBD2 (6 bases). V lost 3 bases and J lost 6, with 9 bases in between. The CDR3 is 12 residues long. CDR1 LNHDA and CDR2 SQIVND come from the germline V gene (reference sequence). CDR3 sequence: CASSISGGEQYF. The DNA of the CDR3 is TGTGCCAGTAGTATTTCCGGGGGCGAGCAGTACTTC. Filled out from reference TRBV19 and TRBJ2-7, the complete variable domain reads DGGITQSPKYLFRKEGQNVTLSCEQNLNHDAMYWYRQDPGQGLRLIYYSQIVNDFQKGDIAEGYSVSREKKESFPLTVTSAQKNPTAFYLCASSISGGEQYFGPGTRLTVT.

V and J are TRBV20-1 and TRBJ2-2; no clear D gene. Germline loops: CDR1 DFQATT, CDR2 SNEGSKA (reference sequence). The germline V and J ends were trimmed by 6 bases and 5 bases, with 10 bases remaining between them. The CDR3 contains 12 residues. The CDR3 loop reads CSASHETGELFF. The CDR3 DNA is TGCAGTGCGTCGCACGAGACCGGGGAGCTGTTTTTT.

The chain employs TRBV6-5 and TRBJ2-5; 7 nucleotides match TRBD1. V lost 2 bases and J lost 4; bases outside the gene matches: 13. The V gene's germline CDR1 is MNHEY and CDR2 SVGAGI. The CDR3 totals 17 residues. CDR3 residues: CASSYPDGARDRETQYF. The CDR3 bases are TGTGCCAGCAGTTACCCAGATGGGGCCAGGGACAGAGAGACCCAGTACTTC.

The chain uses TRBV5-1 and TRBJ2-1; TRBD2 matches 14 bases. CDR3 length: 17 residues. Germline V gene sequence: CDR1 SGHRS, CDR2 YFSETQ. V lost 4 bases and J lost 1; bases outside the gene matches: 4. CDR3 coding DNA: TGCGCCAGCAGCACGGGACTAGCGGGAGATTCCTACAATGAGCAGTTCTTC. This codes for CASSTGLAGDSYNEQFF.

V is TRBV7-3 and J is TRBJ1-1; D uncertain. Germline values: CDR1 SGHTA, CDR2 FQGTGA. Trimming took 4 bases from V and 1 from J, leaving 7 bases between them. This CDR3 is built from 13 residues. As DNA, the CDR3 is TGTGCCAGCAGCTCTCGGGAGAACACTGAAGCTTTCTTT. It translates to CASSSRENTEAFF.

This clonotype appeared a single time. The V and J genes are TRBV20-1 and TRBJ2-7, with unresolved D. Trimming removed 5 bases at V and 3 bases at J, with 14 bases between. Germline V gene lookup returns CDR1 DFQATT and CDR2 SNEGSKA (reference sequence). The CDR3 consists of 13 residues. CDR3: CSAAREYGYEQYF. In DNA, the CDR3 is TGCAGTGCTGCCCGTGAGTACGGCTACGAGCAGTACTTC.

V usage is TRBV11-2 and J usage is TRBJ2-7; D possibly corresponds to TRBD2 (6 bases). V was trimmed by 1 base and J by 5 bases, leaving 12 bases between them. Per germline, CDR1 SGHAT and CDR2 FQNNGV. The CDR3 is 14 residues long. The CDR3 DNA follows: TGTGCCAGCAGCTTAGCGGGGGTCTCGAACGAGCAGTACTTC. It specifies CASSLAGVSNEQYF.

The chain is built from TRBV7-8 and TRBJ2-7; D is uncertain. Per germline, CDR1 SGHVS and CDR2 FQNEAQ. The CDR3 consists of 12 residues. The V end was cut by 5 bases, the J end by 2 bases, with 7 bases between. CDR3 protein: CASSARAYEQYF. CDR3 DNA: TGTGCCAGCAGCGCTAGAGCCTACGAGCAGTACTTC.